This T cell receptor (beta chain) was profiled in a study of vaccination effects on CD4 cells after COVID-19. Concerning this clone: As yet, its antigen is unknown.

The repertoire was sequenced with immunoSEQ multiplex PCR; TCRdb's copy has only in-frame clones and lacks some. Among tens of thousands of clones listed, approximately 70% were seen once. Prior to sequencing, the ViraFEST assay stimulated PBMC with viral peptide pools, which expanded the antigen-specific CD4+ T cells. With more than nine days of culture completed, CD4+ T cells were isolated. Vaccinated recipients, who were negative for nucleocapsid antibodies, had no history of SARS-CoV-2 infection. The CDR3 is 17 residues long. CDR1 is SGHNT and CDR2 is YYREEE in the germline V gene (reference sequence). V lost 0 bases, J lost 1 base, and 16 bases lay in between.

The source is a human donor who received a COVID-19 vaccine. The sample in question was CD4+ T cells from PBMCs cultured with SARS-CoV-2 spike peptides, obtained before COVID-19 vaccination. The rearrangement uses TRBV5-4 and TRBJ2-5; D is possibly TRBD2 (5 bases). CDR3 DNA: TGTGCCAGCAGCTTGGTTTTTTTTGGAGGCCCCCAAGAGACCCAGTACTTC. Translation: CASSLVFFGGPQETQYF.